This entry lists 32 T cell receptor beta chains sequenced from one sample in a study of CD8 T cells in ankylosing spondylitis. Broader study findings: Within ankylosing spondylitis blood, a TCR beta motif made up of several highly homologous variants appeared to be characteristic.

Each CDR3 protein gets one entry after TCRdb re-called the 5' RACE reads with MiXCR. The table includes fewer than 400,000 distinct CDR3 sequences, roughly 8% detected once. Their antigen targets remain unknown. Input material: blood, either unsorted or a sorted T cell fraction (not recorded which). The receptors come from a male donor with ankylosing spondylitis.

This clonotype was seen many times. The chain recombines TRBV29-1 with TRBJ1-1; D is unclear. The V gene lost 6 bases and the J gene lost 1 base, with 12 bases spanning the gap. The CDR3 consists of 13 residues. The germline V gene encodes CDR1 SQVTM and CDR2 ANQGSEA. The CDR3 sequence: CSVRGVQNTEAFF. CDR3 nucleotide sequence: TGCAGCGTGCGGGGAGTTCAGAACACTGAAGCTTTCTTT.

A few counts support this clonotype. The rearrangement joins TRBV3-1 to TRBJ1-3; D gene unclear. Germline CDR1 and CDR2: LGHDT and YNNKEL (reference sequence). The V end was cut by 3 bases, the J end by 4 bases, with 4 bases between. The CDR3 covers 12 residues. Written as DNA, the CDR3 is TGTGCCAGCAGCCATACAGGAAACACCATATATTTT. Translating it yields CASSHTGNTIYF.

In the case of this clonotype: One base away lies a much larger clone, so this may be a sequencing read error. The CDR3 loop reads CGVESGQETQYF. The DNA of the CDR3 is TGCGGCGTTGAATCAGGGCAAGAGACCCAGTACTTC. The chain joins TRBV29-1 to TRBJ2-5; D may be TRBD1 (5 bases). The CDR3 totals 12 residues. From germline, CDR1 is SQVTM and CDR2 ANQGSEA.

The J gene is TRBJ2-1, the V gene TRBV4-1; TRBD2 aligns across 14 bases. Germline trimming cut 4 bases from V and 9 bases from J; bases unmatched to any gene: 5. Germline values: CDR1 MGHRA, CDR2 YSYEKL. The CDR3 has 15 residues. The CDR3 bases are TGCGCCAGCAGCCGAGGACTAGCGGGAGGAATTGAGCAGTTCTTC. Translated, it gives CASSRGLAGGIEQFF.

J is TRBJ2-7 and V is TRBV5-1, with 8 bases that match TRBD2. Germline CDR1 and CDR2: SGHRS and YFSETQ. Trimming took 0 bases from V and 7 from J; bases not matched to a gene: 9. The CDR3 runs 15 residues. Here the CDR3 DNA reads TGCGCCAGCAGCTTGGGGACTAGCCGGCAGGGTGAGCAGTACTTC. Translating gives CASSLGTSRQGEQYF.

V gene TRBV5-4 combines with J gene TRBJ2-3; TRBD2 matches 13 bases. The junction had 10 bases not matched to a gene; V was cut back by 0 bases and J by 0 bases. This CDR3 contains 20 residues. From germline, CDR1 is SGHNT and CDR2 YYREEE (reference sequence). The DNA of the CDR3 is TGTGCCAGCAGCTTGGACACCTGGACTAGCGGGAGACCTAGCACAGATACGCAGTATTTT. Amino acids: CASSLDTWTSGRPSTDTQYF.

This clonotype was seen only a few times. The chain joins TRBV27 to TRBJ2-3; 7 bases line up with TRBD1. The CDR3 loop spans 14 amino acids. The junction had 2 bases not matched to a gene; V was cut back by 4 bases and J by 1 base. From germline, CDR1 is MNHEY and CDR2 SMNVEV (reference sequence). DNA for the CDR3: TGTGCCAGCAGTTACAGGGGCGGCACAGATACGCAGTATTTT. Translating gives CASSYRGGTDTQYF.

This sequence joins TRBV5-1 and TRBJ2-1; the D call may be TRBD1 or TRBD2 (5 bases each). V lost 0 bases and J 10 bases, leaving 14 bases between the germline ends. CDR1 is SGHRS, CDR2 YFSETQ, per germline. The CDR3 contains 14 residues. The CDR3 DNA is TGCGCCAGCAGCTTGGGGAACCGGGACCCAGAGCAGTTCTTC. Amino acid sequence: CASSLGNRDPEQFF. The entire variable domain, with the rest obtained from reference TRBV5-1 and TRBJ2-1, is as follows: KAGVTQTPRYLIKTRGQQVTLSCSPISGHRSVSWYQQTPGQGLQFLFEYFSETQRNKGNFPGRFSGRQFSNSRSEMNVSTLELGDSALYLCASSLGNRDPEQFFGPGTRLTVL.

In its sample, this clonotype was seen many times. The junction shows a germline mismatch at one end, possibly a read error. The CDR3 sequence: CASSLGGGYNEQFF. CDR3 bases: TGTGCCAGCAGCTTAGGAGGCGGGTACAATGAGCAGTTCTTC. V usage is TRBV5-1 and J usage is TRBJ2-1, with a possible D match to TRBD2 (5 bases). The CDR3 sequence is 14 residues long. Germline CDR1 and CDR2: SGHRS and YFSETQ.

The chain carries TRBV20-1 and TRBJ2-2; D is unclear. CDR1 is DFQATT and CDR2 is SNEGSKA in the germline V gene (reference sequence). The ends were cut back, 3 bases at V and 3 bases at J, with 8 bases in the middle. This CDR3 is built from 13 residues. CDR3 loop: CSASHSDTGELFF. Here the CDR3 DNA reads TGCAGTGCTAGTCACTCAGACACCGGGGAGCTGTTTTTT.

The rearrangement joins TRBV20-1 to TRBJ2-1, with TRBD2 matching over 8 bases. This CDR3 has 13 amino acids. Trimming cost V 8 bases and J 5 bases; bases outside gene matches: 8. CDR1 is DFQATT and CDR2 is SNEGSKA in the germline V gene (reference sequence). Here the CDR3 DNA reads TGCAGTCCACTAGCGGACAAGAACAATGAGCAGTTCTTC. Its translation: CSPLADKNNEQFF.

The table lists this clonotype with a few counts. This chain links TRBV12-3 or TRBV12-4 with TRBJ2-5; D might be TRBD2 (5 bases). The CDR3 has 13 amino acids. Trimming shortened V by 8 bases and J by 5 bases, and 15 bases separated the two germline ends. CDR3 DNA sequence: TGTGCCAGCGGACTTTCCCTGGGGGAGACCCAGTACTTC. Its translation is CASGLSLGETQYF.

The V call is TRBV7-9, the J call TRBJ2-7; D is possibly TRBD1 or TRBD2 (5 bases each). The germline V gene encodes CDR1 SEHNR and CDR2 FQNEAQ (reference sequence). Trimming removed 8 bases from V and 2 bases from J, with 13 bases in between. This CDR3 spans 13 amino acids. CDR3 in DNA: TGTGCCAGCGCCCCCCGGGGCCCCTACGAGCAGTACTTC. Its translation is CASAPRGPYEQYF. The full variable domain, rest sourced from reference TRBV7-9 and TRBJ2-7, is DTGVSQNPRHKITKRGQNVTFRCDPISEHNRLYWYRQTLGQGPEFLTYFQNEAQLEKSRLLSDRFSAERPKGSFSTLEIQRTEQGDSAMYLCASAPRGPYEQYFGPGTRLTVT.

The CDR3: CASSPQRGPLDTQYF. The CDR3 DNA reads TGTGCCAGCTCACCACAGCGGGGGCCCCTGGATACGCAGTATTTT. The J gene is TRBJ2-3, the V gene TRBV18; 8 bases line up with TRBD2. The junction had 6 bases not matched to a gene; V was cut back by 1 base and J by 6 bases. The CDR3 is 15 amino acids. Germline V gene sequence: CDR1 KGHSH, CDR2 LQKENI. The full variable domain, in which reference TRBV18 and TRBJ2-3 provide the parts outside the CDR3, is NAGVMQNPRHLVRRRGQEARLRCSPMKGHSHVYWYRQLPEEGLKFMVYLQKENIIDESGMPKERFSAEFPKEGPSILRIQQVVRGDSAAYFCASSPQRGPLDTQYFGPGTRLTVL.

This clonotype has just a few counts. The chain employs TRBV20-1 and TRBJ2-2; no definite D call. The V gene lost 1 base and the J gene lost 1 base, with 4 bases spanning the gap. The CDR3 runs 13 residues. Germline V gene lookup returns CDR1 DFQATT and CDR2 SNEGSKA (reference sequence). The CDR3 spells CSARVQNTGELFF. CDR3 DNA sequence: TGCAGTGCTAGAGTCCAGAACACCGGGGAGCTGTTTTTT.

The chain joins TRBV5-6 to TRBJ1-4; 7 bases align to TRBD1. The CDR3 loop spans 16 amino acids. Germline loops: CDR1 SGHDT, CDR2 YYEEEE. The trim removed 0 bases at V and 7 bases at J, leaving 9 bases unmatched. The chain's CDR3 is CASSLGQGVRAEKLFF. The CDR3 DNA follows: TGTGCCAGCAGCTTGGGACAGGGAGTTCGAGCTGAAAAACTGTTTTTT.

Worth noting for this clonotype: One end of the junction fails to match germline, which may point to a read error. V and J are TRBV7-7 and TRBJ2-5; D uncertain. Looked up from germline, CDR1 is SSHAT and CDR2 is FNYEAQ (reference sequence). The length of the CDR3 is 13 residues. This CDR3 is CASSLAGGETPYF. DNA of the CDR3: TGTGCTAGCAGCTTAGCTGGCGGAGAGACCCCGTACTTC.

The J gene is TRBJ1-1, the V gene TRBV20-1, with D tentatively TRBD1 (5 bases). Trimming stripped 5 bases from V and 4 bases from J, with 20 bases between. The CDR3 spans 15 residues. Looked up from germline, CDR1 is DFQATT and CDR2 is SNEGSKA (reference sequence). The DNA for the CDR3 is TGCAGTGCTCTTTCGGGCCAGGTAGGGGTCACTGAAGCTTTCTTT. This codes for CSALSGQVGVTEAFF.

At least ten counts were recorded for this clonotype. The CDR3 bases are TGCGCCAGCAGCTGGGACAGCATGAACACTGAAGCTTTCTTT. It codes for CASSWDSMNTEAFF. This chain joins TRBV5-1 and TRBJ1-1; TRBD1 aligns across 7 bases. There are 14 residues in the CDR3. The V and J ends lost 3 bases and 0 bases, in that order; junction bases with no gene match: 2. Germline V CDR1 and CDR2: SGHRS, YFSETQ.

The chain recombines TRBV6-1 with TRBJ2-7, with 8 bases that match TRBD2. Trimming cost V 6 bases and J 0 bases; bases outside gene matches: 22. The CDR3 is made up of 20 amino acids. CDR1 is MNHNS, CDR2 SASEGT, per germline. In DNA form, the CDR3 reads TGTGCCAGCAGGGAGATTTTCGGGGATAGCGGGATCTCACTCTCCTACGAGCAGTACTTC. Amino acids: CASREIFGDSGISLSYEQYF.

The chain links TRBV10-1 to TRBJ2-1; the D call may be TRBD1 or TRBD2 (5 bases each). Between the trimmed V and J ends, which lost 6 bases and 7 bases, there was a span of 19 bases. The CDR3 is 15 residues long. Germline V gene sequence: CDR1 WNHNN, CDR2 SYGVQD (reference sequence). For the CDR3, the DNA is TGCGCCAGCAGCCTCGGGGCTAGCTCCCGGAATGAGCAGTTCTTC. This encodes CASSLGASSRNEQFF.

The table lists this clonotype with a few counts. The genes are TRBV9 and TRBJ2-7; TRBD1 matches at 8 bases. J gave up 3 bases and V 4 bases, and 9 bases lay outside the gene matches. The CDR3 covers 15 residues. Germline V gene sequence: CDR1 SGDLS, CDR2 YYNGEE. CDR3 bases: TGTGCCAGCAGCCCCGGACAGGGACGTCTCTACGAGCAGTACTTC. This encodes CASSPGQGRLYEQYF.

This clonotype occurred a few times. This rearrangement joins TRBV20-1 to TRBJ2-2; a possible D gene is TRBD1 (5 bases). This CDR3 has 13 amino acids. The germline V gene encodes CDR1 DFQATT and CDR2 SNEGSKA (reference sequence). Trimming removed 3 bases at V and 4 bases at J, with 9 bases between. CDR3 region: CSARGPVTGELFF. The CDR3, as DNA: TGCAGTGCTAGGGGGCCGGTCACCGGGGAGCTGTTTTTT.

This clonotype was counted ten times or more. The CDR3 loop reads CATSSGQMNTEAFF. The CDR3 bases are TGTGCCACCAGCAGCGGACAGATGAACACTGAAGCTTTCTTT. V and J are TRBV15 and TRBJ1-1; tentatively, D is TRBD1 (6 bases). The CDR3 is made up of 14 amino acids. Per the germline V gene, CDR1 is LNHNV and CDR2 is YYDKDF (reference sequence). The ends were cut back, 3 bases at V and 0 bases at J, with 8 bases in the middle.

This clonotype appeared a few times. The V gene is TRBV18, the J gene TRBJ2-7, with 8 bases fitting TRBD2. This CDR3 contains 15 residues. Per germline, CDR1 KGHSH and CDR2 LQKENI. J was trimmed by 3 bases and V by 3 bases; bases with no gene match: 7. In DNA form, the CDR3 reads TGTGCCAGCTCACCCATCGCCGGGACTAGCTACGAGCAGTACTTC. It yields the protein CASSPIAGTSYEQYF.

The chain couples TRBV25-1 to TRBJ2-2; possible D gene TRBD2, 8 bases. Trimming stripped 11 bases from V and 6 bases from J, with 37 bases between. The germline V gene has CDR1 MGHDK and CDR2 SYGVNS. The CDR3 runs 20 residues. CDR3 in amino acids: CACLGDRPRRGGRGPGELFF. The CDR3 DNA is TGTGCCTGTCTAGGGGACAGACCTCGTCGGGGGGGTAGGGGACCCGGGGAGCTGTTTTTT.

This clonotype occurred a few times. The V and J genes are TRBV7-3 and TRBJ2-1; either TRBD1 or TRBD2 may fit D (5 bases each). Trimming took off 5 bases at V and 8 bases at J, with 13 bases between the two ends. This CDR3 region has 13 residues. Germline V CDR1 and CDR2: SGHTA, FQGTGA. CDR3 protein: CASSPRGWDEQFF. The DNA for the CDR3 is TGTGCCAGCAGCCCCCGGGGCTGGGATGAGCAGTTCTTC.

This clonotype was picked up many times. The chain has TRBV12-3 or TRBV12-4 and TRBJ1-5; tentative D call: TRBD1 (5 bases). Trimming cost V 5 bases and J 10 bases, with 15 bases left between them. This CDR3 has 13 residues. The CDR3 DNA reads TGTGCCAGCAGTCCGACGGGGCCCCTTCCCCAGCATTTT. It translates to CASSPTGPLPQHF.

This clonotype came up many times. This chain links TRBV28 with TRBJ2-7; 10 bases fit TRBD2. J lost 10 bases, V lost 0 bases, and 15 bases had no gene match. From germline, CDR1 is MDHEN and CDR2 SYDVKM. This CDR3 has 17 amino acids. The CDR3 is CASSLWGELAGENLQYF. As DNA, the CDR3 is TGTGCCAGCAGTTTATGGGGGGAGCTAGCGGGAGAGAATCTTCAGTACTTC.

This clonotype came up a few times. The V call is TRBV5-1, the J call TRBJ1-4, with TRBD1 as a possible D gene (5 bases). The CDR3 totals 19 residues. With 4 bases removed from V and 7 bases from J, the gap between germline ends came to 29 bases. Germline V gene sequence: CDR1 SGHRS, CDR2 YFSETQ. CDR3 DNA sequence: TGCGCCAGCAGCCCGGGGCCTATCGGGGGTCTCACTGAGGGTGAAAAACTGTTTTTT. This gives the protein CASSPGPIGGLTEGEKLFF.

This clonotype appeared a few times. The chain carries TRBV3-1 and TRBJ2-1, with D tentatively TRBD1 (6 bases). The CDR3 runs 14 residues. CDR1 is LGHDT and CDR2 is YNNKEL in the germline V gene (reference sequence). Trimming removed 1 base from V and 13 bases from J, with 17 bases in between. The DNA for the CDR3 is TGTGCCAGCAGCCAAGTCCCACAGGGTTCCATCCAGTTCTTC. It codes for CASSQVPQGSIQFF.

The V and J genes are TRBV9 and TRBJ1-1; D unresolved. The CDR3 spans 16 residues. V lost 6 bases and J 3 bases, leaving 21 bases between the germline ends. The germline V gene has CDR1 SGDLS and CDR2 YYNGEE. The CDR3 coding sequence is TGTGCCAGCAATCCGGTAGGCTCACGATTAGACACTGAAGCTTTCTTT. Translating gives CASNPVGSRLDTEAFF.